This T cell receptor (beta chain) came from a study of shared clonotypes between healthy human individuals (TCRdb year 2020). General notes on the study: The cohort comprised two women and a few men aged 18 to 49 years. For each donor, three plates each were used for CD4 naive and CD4 memory, two plates were used for CD8 naive, and one plate was used for CD8 memory. Blood TCR repertoires of 5 or 6 healthy adults were deeply sequenced to estimate repertoire size and the extent of clonotype sharing between individuals. Libraries were prepared and TCR repertoires were sequenced by different laboratories using diverse techniques, in order to increase sequencing depth and limit assay-specific biases. Per donor, leukapheresis produced somewhere between about 0.85 and 10 billion PBMCs. What the work shows at the level of the full study, not this receptor alone: Even with the large sequencing depth, rarefaction of the sorted-subset datasets indicated that sequencing was incomplete. Based on pairwise subsampling, the degree of clonotype sharing among donors was expected to be affected by sequencing depth. Larger estimated clonotype richness was generally found for naive subsets than for memory subsets. Only blood was sampled, and tissue TCR repertoires likely differ from those in blood. The genetic and exposure-history diversity represented was limited by the small number of donors. Compared with non-shared clonotypes, clonotypes shared by all four sorted-subset donors had higher generation probabilities. When several donors were compared, the shared fraction of clonotypes was roughly 4.8% for naive CD4, less than 4% for naive CD8, roughly 2.5% for memory CD4, and less than 0.5% for memory CD8.

The donors were healthy, HIV-negative adults with no recently reported acute infections or vaccinations. Every donor was a Caucasian adult residing in Nashville, Tennessee, USA. CD4+ T cells were enriched through magnetic negative selection, after which naive cells were positively selected on CD45RA and the remaining negative fraction served as the memory subset. Blood was obtained by leukapheresis, after which PBMCs were separated by Ficoll-Histopaque density gradient centrifugation and cryopreserved in liquid nitrogen vapor phase. Analytical flow cytometry was used to check the purity and quantity of every magnetically sorted T cell population. Genomic DNA was isolated from each sorted fraction and quantified by UV absorbance on a Nanodrop 2000c. In the germline V gene, CDR1 corresponds to LGHNA and CDR2 to YSLEER. The CDR3 has 15 amino acids, counting the end cysteine and phenylalanine. CDR3 DNA is the only sequence kept; it has 45 bases, read in frame from the first base. Here V drops 1 base and J drops 6 bases, and the junction holds 5 bases not matched to any gene.

For this clone: The target of this receptor is not known. Nothing much larger sits one base from this clone, and base qualities are not available.

Using the deep immunoSEQ assay, TCR CDR3 regions were amplified from genomic DNA by multiplex PCR. Extracted genomic DNA from each cell subset was distributed evenly across all wells of several immunoSEQ 96-well plates, and each plate was treated as a replicate. For sorted subsets, each replicate PCR was loaded with about 0.2 ug genomic DNA, equivalent to 30,000 or so T cell genomes. The purified libraries were quantified using a Qubit 3.0 fluorometer, sized with a Bioanalyzer 2100, and then quantified again using the KAPA Library Quantification kit. A separate single-read 150-cycle Illumina NextSeq 550 flow cell was used to sequence each immunoSEQ 96-well plate. The authors processed their data as follows. The immunoSEQ output contained only junctional sequences without quality scores, so filtering could not match that applied to full-length reads. To assign V/J genes and CDR3, sequences were annotated using PyIR, a Python wrapper for IgBLAST v1.9, with IMGT germline references. Reads with weak V/J assignments (E-value above 1e-6), missing CDR3, stop codons, out-of-frame junctions, or ambiguous translated residues were removed. V3J clonotypes were defined as sequences sharing an identical inferred V gene, J gene, and CDR3 amino acid sequence. Percentage overlap between repertoires was calculated by dividing the number of shared unique clonotypes by the size of the smaller repertoire. Three approaches were used to assess repertoire richness: RTK rarefaction, the Chao1 estimator, and Recon v2.1 estimates of unobserved clonotypes. For all TCRbeta clonotypes obtained by the gDNA method from four donors, generation probabilities were computed with OLGA. The immuneACCESS repertoire file appears here via TCRdb, limited to in-frame rearrangements. These files lack a portion of the clones; in checked studies, under half of the deficit traces to unresolved V genes, and the cause of the others is not known. That table furnishes V, J and clone size, whereas the DNA furnished D and trimming. For this sample the table gives over 150,000 clones, of which about 66% were detected only once. The ten largest clonotypes hold roughly 10% of the sample.

The rearrangement combines TRBV4-3 with TRBJ2-3; 9 central nucleotides agree with TRBD2. Sequencing used memory CD4+ T cells sorted from blood. Explained via the paper, the cell subset or site label denotes: CD45RA-negative fraction. This receptor was identified in a young man in good health. The nucleotides read TGCGCCAGCAGCCAAGGCGGGAGGGCAGGGGATACGCAGTATTTT. This gives the protein CASSQGGRAGDTQYF.